The rows below give T cell receptor beta chains drawn from one sample of a study of monozygotic twins with inflammatory bowel disease. TCRdb processed the 5' RACE reads again and assigns one entry to each CDR3 protein, with no DNA. Across roughly 200,000 distinct CDR3 sequences, the top ten clones capture 7.7% of the sample. Sequencing was carried out using blood. The origin of the receptors is a human donor with ulcerative colitis or Crohn's disease, or a healthy co-twin of an affected twin (not recorded which). Each CDR3 is given with its conserved first and last residue.

j_call v_call cdr3_aa
TRBJ2-7 TRBV10-3 CAIRGGQPNDEQYF
TRBJ2-2 TRBV5-1 CASRVRWGLAESTGELFF
TRBJ2-7 TRBV7-9 CASSDPQGAHEQYF
TRBJ2-7 TRBV5-6 CASSLRDAYYEQYF
TRBJ2-1 TRBV4-2 CASSQDYLRARTNNEQFF
TRBJ2-5 TRBV5-1 CASSLGGDHETQYF
TRBJ1-1 TRBV6-1 CASGEQMNTEAFF
TRBJ2-7 TRBV20-1 CSAPGPQTRDEQYF
TRBJ2-7 TRBV20-1 CSARNPTSGTLYEQYF
TRBJ2-5 TRBV28 CATAVGGTQYF
TRBJ1-5 TRBV15 CATSRDGSGPNQPQHF
TRBJ1-2 TRBV30 CAWSVRLVGNDGYTF
TRBJ2-7 TRBV6-6 CASTPGDYEQYF
TRBJ2-7 TRBV7-2 CASSLAGTSAYEQYF
TRBJ2-7 TRBV5-6 CASSLQAGGAHEQYF
TRBJ2-1 TRBV7-3 CASSLQGGTYNEQFF
TRBJ1-2 TRBV11-2 CASSLSQGRGYTF
TRBJ1-2 TRBV29-1 CSGGDRGDGYTF
TRBJ2-1 TRBV20-1 CSASWRASYNEQFF
TRBJ2-3 TRBV3-1 CASSPPRVTDTQYF
TRBJ1-5 TRBV18 CASSPPGTAYQPQHF
TRBJ1-2 TRBV7-2 CASSSLGIYGYTF
TRBJ2-3 TRBV5-1 CASSSGGTGISDTQYF
TRBJ1-2 TRBV20-1 CSAWGGNLYGYTF
TRBJ2-3 TRBV5-5 CASSSTGGSTDTQYF
TRBJ2-7 TRBV18 CASSPANYRGGNEQYF
TRBJ1-2 TRBV19 CASRQGGNYGYTF
TRBJ2-1 TRBV7-9 CASSPRPGTTYNEQFF
TRBJ2-6 TRBV7-3 CASSLGIQGSLVPGANVLTF
TRBJ2-3 TRBV28 CASSFRRSPRDTQYF
TRBJ2-1 TRBV5-1 CASSLVGTSGSKEQFF
TRBJ2-4 TRBV29-1 CVEGGAKNIQYF
TRBJ1-3 TRBV7-2 CASSWAGGAGNTIYF
TRBJ2-6 TRBV12-3/TRBV12-4 CASSFGSPSMRVPGVLTF
TRBJ2-1 TRBV15 CATSRDPREEQFF
TRBJ2-1 TRBV12-3/TRBV12-4 CASSLALTDLRAYEQFF
TRBJ2-2 TRBV7-9 CASSPSGTGELFF
TRBJ1-6 TRBV7-8 CASSLVLGNNSPLHF
TRBJ1-1 TRBV19 CASSGSVNTEAFF
TRBJ1-1 TRBV12-3/TRBV12-4 CASSDRFRNTEAFF
TRBJ2-3 TRBV7-8 CAGSFTGSGGSTDTQYF
TRBJ2-3 TRBV28 CASSPGIIWAQYF
TRBJ2-7 TRBV20-1 CSARVPDRVPTYEQYF
TRBJ1-2 TRBV6-1 CASSEGGYGYTF
TRBJ2-7 TRBV12-3/TRBV12-4 CASSLFRYEQYF
TRBJ2-1 TRBV21-1 CASSTQLAGERNEQFF
TRBJ1-1 TRBV29-1 CSVGPGRAGNTEAFF
TRBJ2-7 TRBV20-1 CSAVRGQGISYEQYF
TRBJ1-2 TRBV13 CASSLGGLPSGYGYTF
TRBJ2-7 TRBV7-2 CASSTRVAVSYEQYF
TRBJ1-1 TRBV29-1 CSVEAGYTEAFF
TRBJ1-5 TRBV10-3 CAISEENQPQHF
TRBJ2-3 TRBV3-1 CASSYATAPDTQYF
TRBJ2-1 TRBV18 CASSRPTSGVGEQFF
TRBJ2-3 TRBV12-3/TRBV12-4 CASSPGYTSTDTQYF
TRBJ2-1 TRBV19 CASSSPLGDPYNEQFF
TRBJ2-3 TRBV29-1 CSVEDRGRGPGDTQYF
TRBJ2-5 TRBV19 CASSRGSVETQYF
TRBJ2-7 TRBV11-2 CASSFWTKEQYF